This T cell receptor beta chain comes out of a study of T-cell reconstitution after alpha-beta-depleted transplantation in children. The V gene lost 4 bases and the J gene lost 4 bases, with 4 bases spanning the gap. In germline, CDR1 is SGHTA, CDR2 FQGNSA. The CDR3 consists of 11 residues. Findings and caveats of the study: Surviving recipient T cells and intrathymic progenitors accounted for some patients' high TCRbeta diversity at day 60. It was reported that alpha-beta T cells came from several hundred expanded graft clones (about two months after transplant). When one year had passed after transplant, most T-cell counts and diversity came from newly produced T cells.

Library preparation (for TCRbeta) was performed with unique molecular identifiers. MiXCR, run by TCRdb on the PCR reads, gives a single entry per CDR3 protein. This table has just under 250,000 distinct CDR3 sequences, about 23% appearing once. This clonotype was detected many times. Its cognate antigen is unknown. This clonotype originated in a girl aged 2 to 9 with Fanconi anemia, due to receive a stem cell transplant. Sequencing used PBMCs, obtained before TCRalphabeta/CD19-depleted stem cell transplant. The rearrangement links TRBV7-2 to TRBJ2-5; D remains unclear. CDR3 residues: CASSSVETQYF. CDR3 DNA sequence: TGTGCCAGCAGCTCGGTAGAGACCCAGTACTTC.